The 20 T cell receptor beta chains given below trace back to one sample, sequenced in a study of blood T cell repertoires in COVID-19. Profiled with immunoSEQ multiplex PCR; TCRdb holds only in-frame clones, not every one. The table includes 110,000 to 150,000 clones, under 90% detected once. The source material was peripheral blood. These receptors all come from a human donor in a cohort sampled during active COVID-19.

This sequence joins TRBV18 and TRBJ1-1, with D maybe TRBD1 (6 bases). CDR3 size: 14 residues. V gave up 3 bases and J gave up 5 bases, with 13 bases separating them. Germline V gene sequence: CDR1 KGHSH, CDR2 LQKENI. CDR3: CASSPGATGTEAFF. The CDR3 DNA follows: TGTGCCAGCTCACCGGGGGCAACGGGGACTGAAGCTTTCTTT. Combining the CDR3 with reference TRBV18 and TRBJ1-1 gives the whole variable domain NAGVMQNPRHLVRRRGQEARLRCSPMKGHSHVYWYRQLPEEGLKFMVYLQKENIIDESGMPKERFSAEFPKEGPSILRIQQVVRGDSAAYFCASSPGATGTEAFFGQGTRLTVV.

The chain couples TRBV7-8 to TRBJ2-2; 8 bases fit TRBD2. The CDR3 covers 13 residues. V dropped 6 bases and J dropped 6; count of bases not matched to a gene: 3. The germline CDR1 and CDR2 sequences are SGHVS and FQNEAQ. DNA for the CDR3: TGTGCCAGCAGTCAGCGGGAGCCCGGGGAGCTGTTTTTT. Translating it yields CASSQREPGELFF.

The rearrangement joins TRBV9 to TRBJ1-4, with TRBD1 identical over 7 bases. The V gene end was trimmed by 0 bases and the J gene end by 8 bases; junction bases not matched to a gene: 7. The length of the CDR3 is 15 residues. Germline CDR1 and CDR2: SGDLS and YYNGEE. This chain's CDR3 is CASSVGTGGWEKLFF. For the CDR3, the DNA is TGTGCCAGCAGCGTAGGGACAGGTGGCTGGGAAAAACTGTTTTTT. Complete variable domain (other parts from reference TRBV9 and TRBJ1-4): DSGVTQTPKHLITATGQRVTLRCSPRSGDLSVYWYQQSLDQGLQFLIQYYNGEERAKGNILERFSAQQFPDLHSELNLSSLELGDSALYFCASSVGTGGWEKLFFGSGTQLSVL.

The rearrangement uses TRBV7-9 and TRBJ2-5; unclear D gene. The ends were cut back, 1 base at V and 7 bases at J, with 7 bases in the middle. The CDR3 contains 12 residues. Germline CDR1 SEHNR, CDR2 FQNEAQ (reference sequence). The CDR3 DNA sequence: TGTGCCAGCAGCTTAGGGAGAGGGACCCAGTACTTC. Translating gives CASSLGRGTQYF.

CDR3 amino acids: CASSRGSEQFF. In nucleotides, the CDR3 is TGTGCCAGCAGTCGGGGGTCTGAGCAGTTCTTC. V gene TRBV6-5 combines with J gene TRBJ2-1, with TRBD2 as a possible D gene (6 bases). This CDR3 region has 11 residues. Germline values: CDR1 MNHEY, CDR2 SVGAGI. The V end was cut by 5 bases, the J end by 9 bases, with 8 bases between.

This clone has more than one count but fewer than ten. This rearrangement joins TRBV11-2 to TRBJ2-1; perhaps TRBD1 as D (5 bases). This CDR3 spans 15 amino acids. V lost 0 bases and J lost 1, with 7 bases in between. The V gene's germline CDR1 is SGHAT and CDR2 FQNNGV. This chain's CDR3 is CASSLDRQSYNEQFF. The CDR3 nucleotides read TGTGCCAGCAGCTTAGATCGACAGTCCTACAATGAGCAGTTCTTC.

This sequence joins TRBV29-1 and TRBJ2-7; 7 bases match TRBD2. Looked up from germline, CDR1 is SQVTM and CDR2 is ANQGSEA. The CDR3 length is 20 residues. Losses at the gene ends were 5 bases for V and 7 bases for J; bases not matched to a gene: 32. DNA for the CDR3: TGCAGCGTTTACCGGGGACTAATCATTGAGGGTAGCGGACGCATTGGGGAGCAGTACGTC. Its protein product is CSVYRGLIIEGSGRIGEQYV.

V gene TRBV19 combines with J gene TRBJ2-7; a weak D match, TRBD1 (5 bases). Per the germline V gene, CDR1 is LNHDA and CDR2 is SQIVND (reference sequence). This CDR3 has 14 residues. Deletions cut 3 bases from V and 0 bases from J, with 9 bases between. Written as DNA, the CDR3 is TGTGCCAGTAGTATCCGGACAAGCTCCTACGAGCAGTACTTC. Protein product: CASSIRTSSYEQYF.

The gene calls are TRBV2 and TRBJ1-1, with 7 nucleotides matching TRBD1. V shed 3 bases and J 1 base; nucleotides not matched to a gene: 2. Per germline, CDR1 SNHLY and CDR2 FYNNEI. The CDR3 spans 14 residues. CDR3 sequence (DNA): TGTGCCAGCAGTGAGGACAGGAGGAACACTGAAGCTTTCTTT. This sequence encodes CASSEDRRNTEAFF. The whole variable domain, filled in from reference TRBV2 and TRBJ1-1, reads EPEVTQTPSHQVTQMGQEVILRCVPISNHLYFYWYRQILGQKVEFLVSFYNNEISEKSEIFDDQFSVERPDGSNFTLKIRSTKLEDSAMYFCASSEDRRNTEAFFGQGTRLTVV.

The J gene is TRBJ2-1, the V gene TRBV29-1, with 10 bases matching TRBD1. The junction had 11 bases not matched to a gene; V was cut back by 7 bases and J by 8 bases. Germline V gene sequence: CDR1 SQVTM, CDR2 ANQGSEA. The CDR3 loop spans 14 amino acids. The chain's CDR3 is CSALGDRGSDEQFF. The CDR3 DNA follows: TGCAGCGCCCTCGGGGACAGGGGCTCGGATGAGCAGTTCTTC.

This chain links TRBV7-2 with TRBJ2-5; 10 bases are shared with TRBD2. Per the germline V gene, CDR1 is SGHTA and CDR2 is FQGNSA. After removal of 5 bases from V and 5 bases from J, the junction contained 8 bases not matched to a gene. The length of the CDR3 is 15 residues. As DNA, the CDR3 is TGTGCCAGCAGCATAAGCGGGGGGGCGGGTGAGACCCAGTACTTC. Translation gives CASSISGGAGETQYF. Full variable domain (rest looked up from reference TRBV7-2 and TRBJ2-5): GAGVSQSPSNKVTEKGKDVELRCDPISGHTALYWYRQSLGQGLEFLIYFQGNSAPDKSGLPSDRFSAERTGGSVSTLTIQRTQQEDSAVYLCASSISGGAGETQYFGPGTRLLVL.

This clone has more than one count but fewer than ten. V and J are TRBV7-6 and TRBJ2-2, with 8 bases matching TRBD1. Germline CDR1 reads SGHVS; CDR2 reads FNYEAQ. V shed 4 bases and J 5 bases; nucleotides not matched to a gene: 3. CDR3 length: 14 amino acids. The CDR3 nucleotides read TGTGCCAGCAGCTCGGACAGGGCGACCGGGGAGCTGTTTTTT. Its translation is CASSSDRATGELFF.

V gene TRBV9 combines with J gene TRBJ2-3, with D possibly matching TRBD2 (6 bases). This CDR3 contains 15 residues. Trimming pared 0 bases from V and 6 bases from J, leaving 14 bases between. Germline V gene data show CDR1 as SGDLS and CDR2 as YYNGEE. The CDR3 region has the DNA TGTGCCAGCAGCGTAGGGGGTAGCGGTCTGGATACGCAGTATTTT. Its protein is CASSVGGSGLDTQYF.

The V call is TRBV7-8, the J call TRBJ1-3; D not certain. The ends were cut back, 6 bases at V and 10 bases at J, with 16 bases in the middle. This CDR3 is 13 amino acids long. CDR1 and CDR2 from the germline V gene are SGHVS and FQNEAQ. This CDR3 is CASSRVVTTTIYF. As DNA, the CDR3 is TGTGCCAGCAGTCGAGTAGTCACGACAACCATATATTTT.

The V and J genes are TRBV5-4 and TRBJ2-1; 9 bases are a match to TRBD2. Per germline, CDR1 SGHNT and CDR2 YYREEE (reference sequence). V was pared by 4 bases and J by 6 bases, with 5 bases of the junction left unmatched. The CDR3 extends over 14 amino acids. The DNA of the CDR3 is TGTGCCAGCAGCATGGTAGCGGGAGCCAATGAGCAGTTCTTC. The encoded protein is CASSMVAGANEQFF.

The V call is TRBV24-1, the J call TRBJ2-1, with TRBD1 matching over 12 bases. This CDR3 contains 17 residues. Unmatched junction bases numbered 12, after V lost 5 bases and J lost 8 bases. The germline V gene encodes CDR1 KGHDR and CDR2 SFDVKD. The CDR3 DNA reads TGTGCCACCAGTGCTACCCCCGGGACAGGGGGCAGGGATGAGCAGTTCTTC. Amino acids: CATSATPGTGGRDEQFF.

This clone was seen only once. The chain uses TRBV2 and TRBJ1-2; 7 bases align to TRBD1. This CDR3 contains 12 residues. V dropped 6 bases and J dropped 3; count of bases not matched to a gene: 1. Germline CDR1 is SNHLY and CDR2 is FYNNEI. The CDR3 DNA sequence: TGTGCCAGCAGCGGGACAGACTATGGCTACACCTTC. Protein sequence: CASSGTDYGYTF.

This clone was seen once. The chain is built from TRBV6-5 and TRBJ2-5; 11 bases are a match to TRBD2. J lost 1 base, V lost 6 bases, and 4 bases had no gene match. There are 15 residues in the CDR3. Germline lookup yields CDR1 MNHEY and CDR2 SVGAGI. CDR3 in DNA: TGTGCCAGCAGACCCGGGACTAGCGGCCAAGAGACCCAGTACTTC. Residues: CASRPGTSGQETQYF.

The chain links TRBV11-3 to TRBJ2-5, with 8 positions matching TRBD1. Per germline, CDR1 SGHNT and CDR2 YENEEA. This CDR3 has 18 residues. The ends lost 1 base at V and 5 bases at J; junction bases unmatched: 15. CDR3 nucleotides: TGTGCCAGCAGCTTAGTGGTAAACGTGGCAGGGGGCCGGGAGACCCAGTACTTC. Protein product: CASSLVVNVAGGRETQYF.

The CDR3: CATIPSLAGDSNEQFF. In nucleotides, the CDR3 is TGTGCCACCATTCCTTCACTAGCGGGGGATTCCAATGAGCAGTTCTTC. The chain joins TRBV6-6 to TRBJ2-1; 11 bases agree with TRBD2. Germline V gene lookup returns CDR1 MNHNY and CDR2 SVGAGI (reference sequence). V lost 10 bases to trimming and J lost 6 bases; unmatched junction nucleotides: 14. This CDR3 contains 16 residues.